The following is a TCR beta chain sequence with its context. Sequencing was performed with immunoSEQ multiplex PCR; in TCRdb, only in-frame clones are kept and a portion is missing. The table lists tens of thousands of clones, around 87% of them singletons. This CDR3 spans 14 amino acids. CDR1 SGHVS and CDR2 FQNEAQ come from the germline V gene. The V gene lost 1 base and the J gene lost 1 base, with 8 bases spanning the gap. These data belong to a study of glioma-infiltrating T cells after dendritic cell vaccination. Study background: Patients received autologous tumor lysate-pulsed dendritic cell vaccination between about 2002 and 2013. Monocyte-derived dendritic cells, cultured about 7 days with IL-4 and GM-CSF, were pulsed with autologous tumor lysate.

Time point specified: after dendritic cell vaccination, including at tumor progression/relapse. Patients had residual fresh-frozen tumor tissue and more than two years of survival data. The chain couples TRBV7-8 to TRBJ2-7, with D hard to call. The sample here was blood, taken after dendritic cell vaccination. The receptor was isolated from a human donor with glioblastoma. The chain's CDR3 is CASSLVGRSYEQYF. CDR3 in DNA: TGTGCCAGCAGCTTAGTTGGGCGTTCCTACGAGCAGTACTTC.